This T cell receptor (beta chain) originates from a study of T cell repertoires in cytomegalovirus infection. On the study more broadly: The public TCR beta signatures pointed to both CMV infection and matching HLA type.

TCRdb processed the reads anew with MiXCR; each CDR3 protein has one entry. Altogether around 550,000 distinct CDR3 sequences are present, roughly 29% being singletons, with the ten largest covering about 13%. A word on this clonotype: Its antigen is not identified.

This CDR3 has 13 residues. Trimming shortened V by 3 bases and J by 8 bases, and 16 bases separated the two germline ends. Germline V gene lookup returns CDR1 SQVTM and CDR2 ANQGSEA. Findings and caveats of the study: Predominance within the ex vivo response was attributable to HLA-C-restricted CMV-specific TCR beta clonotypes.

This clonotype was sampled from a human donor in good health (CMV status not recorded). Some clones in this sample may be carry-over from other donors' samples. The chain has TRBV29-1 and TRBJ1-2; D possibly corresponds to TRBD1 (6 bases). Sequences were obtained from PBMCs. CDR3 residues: CSVDVAGAGGYTF. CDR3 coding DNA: TGCAGCGTTGATGTCGCGGGGGCTGGAGGCTACACCTTC.